Following are 9 T cell receptor beta chains from one sample sequenced in a study of blood T cell repertoires in COVID-19 (dated by TCRdb to about 2020). Preparation of the library involved the immunoSEQ multiplex PCR assay. TCRdb holds this immuneACCESS table with in-frame rearrangements only. Some clones are missing; in checked studies, unresolved V genes explain under half, and the rest has no known cause. The sample table shows about 170,000 clones, and more than 70% are seen once. The ten biggest clones cover roughly 19% of the sample. The sequenced material came from peripheral blood. The receptors stem from a woman in her seventies who had recovered from COVID-19.

The gene calls are TRBV5-6 and TRBJ2-6, with 8 positions matching TRBD1. Germline V gene data show CDR1 as SGHDT and CDR2 as YYEEEE. The ends lost 4 bases at V and 0 bases at J; junction bases unmatched: 3. This CDR3 comprises 16 residues. Written as DNA, the CDR3 is TGTGCCAGCAGCCCAGGGGGCCCCTCTGGGGCCAACGTCCTGACTTTC. Translating it yields CASSPGGPSGANVLTF.

This chain links TRBV5-4 with TRBJ1-5, with 10 bases identical to TRBD1. CDR1 is SGHNT and CDR2 is YYREEE in the germline V gene (reference sequence). The V gene end was trimmed by 4 bases and the J gene end by 11 bases; junction bases not matched to a gene: 6. The CDR3 loop spans 13 amino acids. The CDR3 sequence: CASSRQGAMAQHF. CDR3 coding DNA: TGTGCCAGCAGCCGACAGGGGGCCATGGCCCAGCATTTT.

This clone came up a few times. This sequence joins TRBV28 and TRBJ2-2; no clear D gene. The CDR3 covers 13 residues. The germline gives CDR1 MDHEN, CDR2 SYDVKM. The V and J ends lost 8 bases and 0 bases respectively, with 7 bases between them. The DNA of the CDR3 is TGTGCCAGCTGGAGAGCGAACACCGGGGAGCTGTTTTTT. Residues: CASWRANTGELFF.

This chain uses TRBV11-2 with TRBJ2-1; 9 bases match TRBD2. This CDR3 has 15 residues. Germline loops: CDR1 SGHAT, CDR2 FQNNGV. With 1 base clipped from V and 9 bases from J, the junction kept 7 bases outside the gene matches. This CDR3 reads CASSLGRGGLGEQFF. In DNA, the CDR3 is TGTGCCAGCAGCTTAGGGCGGGGGGGCCTTGGTGAGCAGTTCTTC.

This chain joins TRBV27 and TRBJ1-5; 8 bases line up with TRBD1. Looked up from germline, CDR1 is MNHEY and CDR2 is SMNVEV (reference sequence). The CDR3 is made up of 14 amino acids. The V and J ends lost 6 bases and 11 bases, in that order; junction bases with no gene match: 12. The CDR3 spells CASRPTPRDRSQHF. The CDR3 DNA is TGTGCCAGCAGGCCTACCCCTCGGGACAGGTCCCAGCATTTT.

The chain is built from TRBV19 and TRBJ2-1; tentative D call: TRBD2 (5 bases). The CDR3 extends over 16 amino acids. Per the germline V gene, CDR1 is LNHDA and CDR2 is SQIVND (reference sequence). Trimming stripped 3 bases from V and 0 bases from J, with 12 bases between. The CDR3 nucleotides are TGTGCCAGTAGTATGGGTTTGGGGAGCTCCTACAATGAGCAGTTCTTC. Protein product: CASSMGLGSSYNEQFF.

J is TRBJ1-1 and V is TRBV5-1; possibly TRBD1 for D (5 bases). Trimming took off 0 bases at V and 3 bases at J, with 12 bases between the two ends. Germline loops: CDR1 SGHRS, CDR2 YFSETQ. The CDR3 has 15 amino acids. DNA for the CDR3: TGCGCCAGCAGCTTGGGGGGGGACCGAGACACTGAAGCTTTCTTT. This encodes CASSLGGDRDTEAFF.

This clone occurred a few times. The chain links TRBV5-1 to TRBJ2-5, with 7 bases identical to TRBD2. Germline V lookup: CDR1 SGHRS, CDR2 YFSETQ. The length of the CDR3 is 17 residues. With 4 bases clipped from V and 5 bases from J, the junction kept 17 bases outside the gene matches. Here the CDR3 DNA reads TGCGCCAGCAGCCGGACCCCCAGCGGGACCTCTGGGGAGACCCAGTACTTC. It codes for CASSRTPSGTSGETQYF.

The V and J genes are TRBV6-2 or TRBV6-3 and TRBJ1-5; tentative D call: TRBD1 (5 bases). CDR1 and CDR2 from the germline V gene are MNHEY and SVGEGT. Trimming removed 2 bases at V and 2 bases at J, with 13 bases between. This CDR3 contains 16 residues. As DNA, the CDR3 is TGTGCCAGCAGTTACGCGACAGTGGTAGGCAATCAGCCCCAGCATTTT. Translation gives CASSYATVVGNQPQHF.